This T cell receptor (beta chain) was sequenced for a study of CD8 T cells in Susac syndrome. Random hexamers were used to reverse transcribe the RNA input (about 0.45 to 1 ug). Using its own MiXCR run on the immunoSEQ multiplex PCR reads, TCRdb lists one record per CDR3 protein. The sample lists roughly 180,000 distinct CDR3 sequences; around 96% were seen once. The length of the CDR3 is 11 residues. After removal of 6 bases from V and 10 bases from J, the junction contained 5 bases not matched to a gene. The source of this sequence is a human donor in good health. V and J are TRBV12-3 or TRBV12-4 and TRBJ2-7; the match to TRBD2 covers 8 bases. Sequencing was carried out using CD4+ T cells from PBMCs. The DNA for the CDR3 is TGTGCCAGCAGGTTCGGGGGGGATCAGTACTTC. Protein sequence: CASRFGGDQYF.